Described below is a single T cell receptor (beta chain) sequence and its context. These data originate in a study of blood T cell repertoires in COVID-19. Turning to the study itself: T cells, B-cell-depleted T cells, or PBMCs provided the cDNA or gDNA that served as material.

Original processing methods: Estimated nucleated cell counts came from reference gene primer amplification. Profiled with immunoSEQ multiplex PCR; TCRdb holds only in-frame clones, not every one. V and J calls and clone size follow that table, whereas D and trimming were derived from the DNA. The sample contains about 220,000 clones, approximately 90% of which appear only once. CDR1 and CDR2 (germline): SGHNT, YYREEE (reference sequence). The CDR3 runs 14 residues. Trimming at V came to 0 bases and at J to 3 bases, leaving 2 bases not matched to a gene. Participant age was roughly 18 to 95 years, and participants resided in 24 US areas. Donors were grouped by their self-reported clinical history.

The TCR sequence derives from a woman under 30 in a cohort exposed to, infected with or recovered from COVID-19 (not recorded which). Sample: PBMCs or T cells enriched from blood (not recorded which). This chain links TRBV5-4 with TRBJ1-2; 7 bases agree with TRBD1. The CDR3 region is CASSLAGTDYGYTF. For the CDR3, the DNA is TGTGCCAGCAGCTTGGCTGGGACAGACTATGGCTACACCTTC. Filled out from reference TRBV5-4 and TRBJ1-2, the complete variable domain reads ETGVTQSPTHLIKTRGQQVTLRCSSQSGHNTVSWYQQALGQGPQFIFQYYREEENGRGNFPPRFSGLQFPNYSSELNVNALELDDSALYLCASSLAGTDYGYTFGSGTRLTVV.